Listed below are T cell receptor beta chains from one sample, sequenced in a study of Ad26.COV2.S vaccination and SARS-CoV-2 variants. Generated by immunoSEQ multiplex PCR, the TCRdb table keeps only in-frame clones and is missing some. The sample holds roughly 500,000 clones; around 85% are singletons and the top ten take roughly 12%. Specimen: peripheral blood, collected in a trial of Ad26.COV2.S vaccine versus placebo. Receptor source: a person between 18 and 59 years old who received the Ad26.COV2.S COVID-19 vaccine or a placebo. Each CDR3 is given with its conserved first and last residue. The order of the fields is V gene, clone size, D gene, CDR3 length, J gene, CDR3 protein, CDR3 DNA. D genes are given only for firm matches. Rows may omit the clone size; those that give it use once, few, many or a size class.

TRBV27	.	.	15	TRBJ1-4	CASSLLGAGPEKLFF	TGTGCCAGCAGTTTATTAGGGGCAGGCCCGGAAAAACTGTTTTTT
TRBV14	.	.	13	TRBJ1-3	CASNTGSGNTIYF	TGTGCCAGCAACACAGGCTCTGGAAACACCATATATTTT
TRBV19	.	.	13	TRBJ1-1	CASRPSTSSEAFF	TGTGCCAGTAGGCCGTCCACTAGTTCTGAAGCTTTCTTT
TRBV30	.	.	13	TRBJ2-1	CAWSSPAGNEQFF	TGTGCCTGGAGCTCTCCGGCGGGCAATGAGCAGTTCTTC
TRBV19	.	.	14	TRBJ1-3	CASSTGSSGNTIYF	TGTGCCAGTAGTACAGGGAGCTCTGGAAACACCATATATTTT
TRBV27	.	.	15	TRBJ1-3	CASSLSAQGGNTIYF	TGTGCCAGCAGTTTATCGGCCCAGGGAGGAAACACCATATATTTT
TRBV5-4	.	.	13	TRBJ2-3	CATRSPNTDTQYF	TGTGCCACCCGCAGCCCAAACACAGATACGCAGTATTTT
TRBV15	.	TRBD2	18	TRBJ2-1	CATSPYLTSGRAWGEQFF	TGTGCCACCAGCCCGTACCTGACTAGCGGGAGGGCCTGGGGTGAGCAGTTCTTC
TRBV5-6	.	.	11	TRBJ2-5	CASSSQETQYF	TGTGCCAGCAGCTCACAAGAGACCCAGTACTTC
TRBV20-1	.	.	11	TRBJ2-5	CSGSSVETQYF	TGCAGTGGATCGTCTGTAGAGACCCAGTACTTC
TRBV30	.	.	11	TRBJ2-1	CAWSPGHSQFF	TGTGCCTGGAGCCCCGGACACTCTCAGTTCTTC
TRBV5-6	.	TRBD1	14	TRBJ2-5	CASSWGTGGKTQYF	TGTGCCAGCAGCTGGGGGACAGGCGGGAAGACCCAGTACTTC
TRBV30	few	.	16	TRBJ1-4	CAWGFASFSTNEKLFF	TGTGCCTGGGGGTTTGCCTCTTTCTCAACTAATGAAAAACTGTTTTTT
TRBV28	.	.	11	TRBJ2-7	CASSSFYEQYF	TGTGCCAGCAGTTCCTTCTACGAGCAGTACTTC
TRBV27	.	.	15	TRBJ2-7	CASSGGQGRSYEQYF	TGTGCCAGCAGTGGGGGGCAGGGCAGGAGCTACGAGCAGTACTTC